One and the same sample provided the 30 T cell receptor beta chains below, sequenced in a study of blood T cell repertoires in COVID-19. Assay: immunoSEQ multiplex PCR; the TCRdb copy retains only in-frame clones and omits some. The sample carries roughly 73,000 clones, about 91% recorded once. Source material: peripheral blood. The receptor set was obtained from a man of 80 years or more with acute or convalescent COVID-19.

The sample holds one count of this clone. The CDR3 region is CASSFQNTEAFF. DNA for the CDR3: TGTGCCAGTAGTTTCCAGAACACTGAAGCTTTCTTT. The rearrangement joins TRBV19 to TRBJ1-1; D ambiguous. The CDR3 covers 12 residues. Per the germline V gene, CDR1 is LNHDA and CDR2 is SQIVND (reference sequence). Trimming pared 5 bases from V and 1 base from J, leaving 5 bases between.

This chain joins TRBV19 and TRBJ1-3; D is ambiguous. The V end lost 8 bases, the J end lost 4 bases, and 6 bases lay between the germline ends. The CDR3 consists of 11 residues. From germline, CDR1 is LNHDA and CDR2 SQIVND (reference sequence). CDR3 region: CASFRGNTIYF. CDR3 bases: TGTGCCAGTTTCAGGGGAAACACCATATATTTT.

The genes are TRBV30 and TRBJ1-2; no clear D. V was clipped by 2 bases and J by 1 base, with 14 bases between them. Looked up from germline, CDR1 is GTSNPN and CDR2 is SVGIG (reference sequence). The CDR3 is 15 residues long. The CDR3 nucleotides read TGTGCCTGGAGTCTGGGCAGTATTCTTAACTATGGCTACACCTTC. Amino acid sequence: CAWSLGSILNYGYTF.

This clone was found once. V usage is TRBV9 and J usage is TRBJ2-5, with D tentatively TRBD2 (5 bases). Germline V lookup: CDR1 SGDLS, CDR2 YYNGEE. The CDR3 runs to 13 residues. Trimming removed 5 bases at V and 2 bases at J, with 10 bases between. In nucleotides, the CDR3 is TGTGCCAGCAGTCGGGGTGTACAAGAGACCCAGTACTTC. This codes for CASSRGVQETQYF.

This clone was counted once. V is TRBV19 and J is TRBJ2-7, with 8 bases identical to TRBD1. This CDR3 has 13 amino acids. J lost 5 bases, V lost 6 bases, and 6 bases had no gene match. Looked up from germline, CDR1 is LNHDA and CDR2 is SQIVND (reference sequence). The CDR3 region is CASRLRQGNEQYF. The CDR3 DNA sequence: TGTGCCAGTAGGCTTCGACAGGGGAACGAGCAGTACTTC.

The chain joins TRBV25-1 to TRBJ2-1; 10 nucleotides agree with TRBD2. J lost 7 bases, V lost 4 bases, and 7 bases had no gene match. Germline CDR1 is MGHDK and CDR2 is SYGVNS. The CDR3 contains 15 residues. The CDR3 region has the DNA TGTGCCAGCAGTGGAACTAGCGGGGCGAGGAATGAGCAGTTCTTC. It yields the protein CASSGTSGARNEQFF.

The chain employs TRBV27 and TRBJ2-7; D perhaps matches TRBD2 (5 bases). Germline lookup yields CDR1 MNHEY and CDR2 SMNVEV (reference sequence). This CDR3 spans 12 amino acids. The germline V and J ends were trimmed by 9 bases and 6 bases, with 15 bases remaining between them. The CDR3 is CARSQAEGEQYF. In DNA, the CDR3 is TGTGCCAGGAGCCAGGCTGAGGGCGAGCAGTACTTC.

V and J are TRBV19 and TRBJ2-1; no clear D. Germline V gene lookup returns CDR1 LNHDA and CDR2 SQIVND (reference sequence). This CDR3 has 16 amino acids. V was clipped by 3 bases and J by 9 bases, with 21 bases between them. The chain's CDR3 is CASSIIEPPAGGEQFF. The CDR3 DNA reads TGTGCCAGTAGTATTATAGAACCACCTGCCGGTGGTGAGCAGTTCTTC. Based on the CDR3 plus reference TRBV19 and TRBJ2-1, the full variable domain is DGGITQSPKYLFRKEGQNVTLSCEQNLNHDAMYWYRQDPGQGLRLIYYSQIVNDFQKGDIAEGYSVSREKKESFPLTVTSAQKNPTAFYLCASSIIEPPAGGEQFFGPGTRLTVL.

CDR3 sequence reads: CASSSVRQLTYYGYTF. CDR3 bases: TGTGCCAGCAGTTCGGTCCGACAGCTTACTTACTATGGCTACACCTTC. This chain joins TRBV28 and TRBJ1-2, with a weak D call TRBD1 (5 bases). The CDR3 length is 16 residues. V lost 4 bases and J 3 bases, leaving 18 bases between the germline ends. CDR1 and CDR2 (germline): MDHEN, SYDVKM.

The chain is built from TRBV5-4 and TRBJ1-2, with no clear D. The germline V and J ends were trimmed by 0 bases and 2 bases, with 8 bases remaining between them. CDR1 is SGHNT and CDR2 is YYREEE in the germline V gene (reference sequence). The CDR3 has 14 residues. The DNA for the CDR3 is TGTGCCAGCAGCTTGGTGGGCTTAAACTATGGCTACACCTTC. Translated: CASSLVGLNYGYTF.

CDR3 residues: CASSSDRGILNYGYTF. CDR3 bases: TGTGCCAGCAGCTCCGACAGGGGAATCCTTAACTATGGCTACACCTTC. The V gene is TRBV9, the J gene TRBJ1-2; 8 nucleotides line up with TRBD1. The CDR3 totals 16 residues. With 4 bases clipped from V and 1 base from J, the junction kept 9 bases outside the gene matches. Germline CDR1 SGDLS, CDR2 YYNGEE.

The chain is built from TRBV24-1 and TRBJ2-7, with 11 bases that match TRBD2. The CDR3 is made up of 16 amino acids. Trimming at V came to 5 bases and at J to 5 bases, leaving 10 bases not matched to a gene. Germline assignment: CDR1 KGHDR and CDR2 SFDVKD. DNA of the CDR3: TGTGCCACCAGTGCGGCCTCGGCTAGCGGGAGGAACGAGCAGTACTTC. Its translation is CATSAASASGRNEQYF.

This chain connects TRBV11-2 to TRBJ2-2; TRBD1 matches 7 bases. Trimming cost V 3 bases and J 1 base; bases outside gene matches: 5. From germline, CDR1 is SGHAT and CDR2 FQNNGV. This CDR3 is built from 16 residues. The DNA of the CDR3 is TGTGCCAGCAGCTTCCAGGGGGACGGGAACACCGGGGAGCTGTTTTTT. Protein product: CASSFQGDGNTGELFF.

V and J are TRBV19 and TRBJ1-2; D might be TRBD1 (6 bases). Germline CDR1 reads LNHDA; CDR2 reads SQIVND (reference sequence). V lost 1 base and J lost 5, with 14 bases in between. The CDR3 has 15 residues. The CDR3 spells CASSIGGGRRYGYTF. CDR3 coding DNA: TGTGCCAGTAGTATAGGCGGGGGGCGCAGATATGGCTACACCTTC.

The chain uses TRBV5-1 and TRBJ1-1; 7 positions match TRBD1. The CDR3 covers 13 residues. Trimming removed 7 bases from V and 5 bases from J; junction bases left unmatched: 8. CDR1 and CDR2 (germline): SGHRS, YFSETQ. The CDR3 loop reads CASSLQGETEAFF. Written as DNA, the CDR3 is TGCGCCAGCTCTCTTCAGGGGGAGACTGAAGCTTTCTTT.

V gene TRBV30 combines with J gene TRBJ1-6; TRBD1 agrees at 9 bases. The germline CDR1 and CDR2 sequences are GTSNPN and SVGIG (reference sequence). The CDR3 has 15 residues. V dropped 1 base and J dropped 10; count of bases not matched to a gene: 8. The CDR3 sequence is CAWSGATGGSSPLHF. The CDR3 DNA reads TGTGCCTGGAGTGGGGCGACAGGGGGAAGCTCACCCCTCCACTTT. Drawing the rest from reference TRBV30 and TRBJ1-6, the complete variable domain is SQTIHQWPATLVQPVGSPLSLECTVEGTSNPNLYWYRQAAGRGLQLLFYSVGIGQISSEVPQNLSASRPQDRQFILSSKKLLLSDSGFYLCAWSGATGGSSPLHFGNGTRLTVT.

The CDR3 sequence is CASSEANSRNQPQHF. The CDR3 DNA sequence: TGTGCCAGCAGTGAAGCGAACAGCCGCAATCAGCCCCAGCATTTT. The chain links TRBV6-1 to TRBJ1-5, with D unclear. Germline-derived CDR1 and CDR2 are MNHNS and SASEGT. The CDR3 has 15 residues. Trimming took 0 bases from V and 2 from J, leaving 8 bases between them.

This clone was seen only once. The rearrangement links TRBV27 to TRBJ1-5; perhaps TRBD1 as D (5 bases). V was trimmed by 0 bases and J by 3 bases, leaving 12 bases between them. The CDR3 loop spans 16 amino acids. The V gene's germline CDR1 is MNHEY and CDR2 SMNVEV (reference sequence). The CDR3 region is CASSLSVGDSNQPQHF. DNA for the CDR3: TGTGCCAGCAGTTTATCGGTAGGGGATTCCAATCAGCCCCAGCATTTT.

This chain uses TRBV7-9 with TRBJ2-3, with 7 positions matching TRBD1. Per the germline V gene, CDR1 is SEHNR and CDR2 is FQNEAQ (reference sequence). V shed 5 bases, J shed 0 bases, and the junction held 5 bases outside the gene matches. The CDR3 covers 15 residues. DNA of the CDR3: TGTGCCAGCAGCGGTACAGGGGCTAGCACAGATACGCAGTATTTT. Its translation: CASSGTGASTDTQYF.

The V call is TRBV30, the J call TRBJ1-3; the D is unclear. Germline V gene sequence: CDR1 GTSNPN, CDR2 SVGIG (reference sequence). V dropped 1 base and J dropped 0 bases, with 10 bases sitting between them. CDR3 length: 15 residues. CDR3 coding DNA: TGTGCCTGGAGTGGGGAGCTGAGCTCTGGAAACACCATATATTTT. This encodes CAWSGELSSGNTIYF.

The chain combines TRBV7-9 with TRBJ1-2, with D possibly TRBD1 on 6 matching bases. This CDR3 comprises 16 residues. Germline-derived CDR1 and CDR2 are SEHNR and FQNEAQ (reference sequence). V was clipped by 5 bases and J by 3 bases, with 19 bases between them. The CDR3: CASSPGNRETDYGYTF. The DNA of the CDR3 is TGTGCCAGCAGCCCCGGGAACAGGGAAACTGACTATGGCTACACCTTC.

This chain joins TRBV19 and TRBJ1-4; D may be TRBD1 (5 bases). The V gene's germline CDR1 is LNHDA and CDR2 SQIVND (reference sequence). The ends were cut back, 5 bases at V and 0 bases at J, with 10 bases in the middle. This CDR3 has 15 amino acids. The CDR3: CASSSDSATNEKLFF. CDR3 DNA sequence: TGTGCCAGTAGTTCAGACAGTGCAACTAATGAAAAACTGTTTTTT.

This clone came up a few times. Here the CDR3 reads CASRAGGFENQPQHF. CDR3 nucleotide sequence: TGTGCCAGCAGAGCAGGGGGGTTTGAGAATCAGCCCCAGCATTTT. V and J are TRBV28 and TRBJ1-5; 7 bases are a match to TRBD1. The CDR3 is 15 residues long. J was trimmed by 4 bases and V by 6 bases; bases with no gene match: 9. Germline CDR1 MDHEN, CDR2 SYDVKM.

The V call is TRBV9, the J call TRBJ2-2, with a possible D match to TRBD2 (6 bases). The germline V and J ends were trimmed by 1 base and 4 bases, with 23 bases remaining between them. The CDR3 runs to 19 residues. CDR1 and CDR2 (germline): SGDLS, YYNGEE. As DNA, the CDR3 is TGTGCCAGCAGCGTATTCTCCGGGACTCTCCCTCCGAGCACCGGGGAGCTGTTTTTT. Amino acids: CASSVFSGTLPPSTGELFF.

The chain is built from TRBV19 and TRBJ1-5; 11 bases align to TRBD1. Germline V gene sequence: CDR1 LNHDA, CDR2 SQIVND (reference sequence). V gave up 5 bases and J gave up 4 bases; unmatched junction bases: 4. CDR3 length equals 15 residues. The CDR3 DNA reads TGTGCCAGTAGTTCGGACAGGGGGCGAAATCAGCCCCAGCATTTT. Translation gives CASSSDRGRNQPQHF.

The chain joins TRBV3-1 (or the pseudogene TRBV3-2) to TRBJ2-7, with 11 positions matching TRBD2. CDR3 length: 15 amino acids. Germline V gives CDR1 LGHDT, CDR2 YNNKEL (reference sequence). V was clipped by 2 bases and J by 4 bases; unmatched bases: 4. The CDR3 here is CASSQKTSGRYEQYF. For the CDR3, the DNA is TGTGCCAGCAGCCAAAAAACTAGCGGGAGATACGAGCAGTACTTC.

The V gene is TRBV12-3 or TRBV12-4, the J gene TRBJ1-2; TRBD1 might be the D (6 bases). Deletions cut 6 bases from V and 8 bases from J, with 16 bases between. CDR3 size: 13 residues. The CDR3: CASRPGQLGGYTF. Written as DNA, the CDR3 is TGTGCCAGCAGACCAGGACAGCTGGGGGGCTACACCTTC.

Only a few counts were recorded for this clone. The chain employs TRBV24-1 and TRBJ2-1, with 10 nucleotides matching TRBD2. V dropped 7 bases and J dropped 0; count of bases not matched to a gene: 2. CDR1 and CDR2 (germline): KGHDR, SFDVKD. The CDR3 covers 15 residues. CDR3 region: CATSPSGSSYNEQFF. The CDR3 bases are TGTGCCACCAGCCCTAGCGGGAGCTCCTACAATGAGCAGTTCTTC.

This rearrangement joins TRBV11-2 to TRBJ2-7, with D unclear. Germline V gene sequence: CDR1 SGHAT, CDR2 FQNNGV. This CDR3 has 12 residues. V lost 5 bases and J lost 2, with 7 bases in between. The CDR3 DNA sequence: TGTGCCAGCAGCATAGTTACCTACGAGCAGTACTTC. It yields the protein CASSIVTYEQYF.

The CDR3, as DNA: TGCGCCAGCAGCTTGATAACAGGGCGCGGGAACACTGAAGCTTTCTTT. As protein: CASSLITGRGNTEAFF. The chain couples TRBV5-1 to TRBJ1-1; tentative D call: TRBD1 (6 bases). This CDR3 spans 16 amino acids. Germline CDR1 and CDR2: SGHRS and YFSETQ. Trimming took 1 base from V and 1 from J, leaving 14 bases between them.